The present TCR beta chain was sequenced within a study of T-cell reconstitution after alpha-beta-depleted transplantation in children. TCRbeta library preparation incorporated unique molecular identifiers. One entry per CDR3 protein results from TCRdb running MiXCR on the PCR reads. The sample holds about 350,000 distinct CDR3 sequences, about an eighth seen once. CDR3 length: 12 residues. J gave up 10 bases and V 5 bases, and 3 bases lay outside the gene matches. From germline, CDR1 is SEHNR and CDR2 FQNEAQ (reference sequence). This clonotype was recorded a few times. The rearrangement uses TRBV7-9 and TRBJ2-1; 9 bases line up with TRBD2. The clonotype was recovered from a human donor who donated a stem cell graft to a child with Fanconi anemia. Sample: PBMCs, taken from the stem cell graft. In nucleotides, the CDR3 is TGTGCCAGCAGCATGAGCGGGGGGGAGCAGTTCTTC. Amino acid sequence: CASSMSGGEQFF.